This T cell receptor (beta chain) was recovered during a study of T cells in Graves' hyperthyroidism and ophthalmopathy. Germline V gene data show CDR1 as SGHVS and CDR2 as FQNEAQ. V was cut by 3 bases and J by 10 bases, with 10 bases left in between. The CDR3 totals 12 residues. The PBMCs were taken from approximately 9.7 ml of fresh peripheral blood. Researchers amplified the TCR beta CDR3 regions from RNA transcripts. RT-PCR in the first round (using the HTBI primer set) targeted the TCR CDR3. TCRdb re-called the multiplex PCR reads with MiXCR, one entry per CDR3 protein. In the table there are some 440,000 distinct CDR3 sequences, approximately 15% of which are singletons.

The TCR sequence derives from a woman aged 18-35 years with Graves' hyperthyroidism. Sequencing input: blood. The chain is built from TRBV7-8 and TRBJ2-1; D gene unclear. CDR3 sequence: CASSLAPWEQFF. In nucleotides, the CDR3 is TGTGCCAGCAGCTTGGCCCCTTGGGAGCAGTTCTTC.